The 30 T cell receptor beta chains listed next were all sequenced from one sample in a study of blood T cell repertoires in COVID-19 (TCRdb year 2020). Library method: the immunoSEQ multiplex PCR assay. Imported from immuneACCESS, the table was reduced by TCRdb to in-frame sequences with V and J called. These copies leave out some clones; in studies compared against another copy, an unresolved V gene accounts for under half, and the cause of the remainder is not known. The sample yields about 85,000 clones; roughly nine tenths were counted once. 2% to 3% of the sample is held by the ten biggest clonotypes. The sequenced material came from peripheral blood. Receptors originate from a man in his forties or fifties with acute or convalescent COVID-19.

The chain carries TRBV5-1 and TRBJ1-6, with D tentatively TRBD1 (6 bases). The germline V gene encodes CDR1 SGHRS and CDR2 YFSETQ. This CDR3 has 16 residues. Trimming took off 3 bases at V and 7 bases at J, with 17 bases between the two ends. The CDR3 protein is CASSSASTGMNSPLHF. The CDR3 bases are TGCGCCAGCAGCTCCGCATCTACAGGGATGAATTCACCCCTCCACTTT.

The chain has TRBV30 and TRBJ1-4; TRBD1 is a possible D gene (5 bases). Germline CDR1 reads GTSNPN; CDR2 reads SVGIG (reference sequence). The V and J ends lost 0 bases and 8 bases respectively, with 16 bases between them. This CDR3 is 15 amino acids long. Here the CDR3 reads CAWSVRGGTGEKLFF. CDR3 bases: TGTGCCTGGAGTGTACGAGGAGGGACCGGGGAAAAACTGTTTTTT.

The chain carries TRBV7-8 and TRBJ1-5; D might be TRBD1 (6 bases). The CDR3 is made up of 14 amino acids. Germline V lookup: CDR1 SGHVS, CDR2 FQNEAQ. V was cut by 6 bases and J by 0 bases, with 9 bases left in between. CDR3 amino acids: CASRSGVSNQPQHF. For the CDR3, the DNA is TGTGCCAGCAGGTCAGGGGTTAGCAATCAGCCCCAGCATTTT.

The chain employs TRBV27 and TRBJ2-7; 8 bases map to TRBD1. The germline gives CDR1 MNHEY, CDR2 SMNVEV (reference sequence). V was clipped by 5 bases and J by 4 bases; unmatched bases: 10. The CDR3 consists of 15 residues. CDR3 coding DNA: TGTGCCAGCAGTACCGCCGGGACAGGTTATTACGAGCAGTACTTC. As protein: CASSTAGTGYYEQYF.

The chain combines TRBV19 with TRBJ1-5, with TRBD1 identical over 7 bases. CDR1 and CDR2 from the germline V gene are LNHDA and SQIVND (reference sequence). The J segment lost 5 bases and the V segment lost 1 base, leaving 5 bases of the junction unmatched. There are 15 residues in the CDR3. CDR3 in DNA: TGTGCCAGTAGTATAGGCACAGGGGTTTATCAGCCCCAGCATTTT. This translates into CASSIGTGVYQPQHF. Based on the CDR3 plus reference TRBV19 and TRBJ1-5, the full variable domain is DGGITQSPKYLFRKEGQNVTLSCEQNLNHDAMYWYRQDPGQGLRLIYYSQIVNDFQKGDIAEGYSVSREKKESFPLTVTSAQKNPTAFYLCASSIGTGVYQPQHFGDGTRLSIL.

CDR3 nucleotides: TGTGCCAGCAGTTACGGGGGGATGTCTGGGGCCAACGTCCTGACTTTC. It is translated as CASSYGGMSGANVLTF. The rearrangement joins TRBV6-6 to TRBJ2-6; maybe TRBD2 (6 bases). Germline CDR1 and CDR2: MNHNY and SVGAGI (reference sequence). V shed 2 bases and J shed 1 base, with 9 bases lying between them. The CDR3 has 16 residues.

The chain joins TRBV6-1 to TRBJ1-5, with a possible D match to TRBD1 (5 bases). Germline values: CDR1 MNHNS, CDR2 SASEGT. Trimming cost V 2 bases and J 5 bases, with 13 bases left between them. This CDR3 region has 15 residues. CDR3 bases: TGTGCCAGCAGTGAACTACGGGGGTCCGATCAGCCCCAGCATTTT. Protein product: CASSELRGSDQPQHF.

The chain recombines TRBV10-2 with TRBJ2-5; possibly TRBD1 for D (6 bases). The CDR3 sequence is 15 residues long. Germline V gene lookup returns CDR1 WSHSY and CDR2 SAAADI. Trimming removed 0 bases at V and 3 bases at J, with 11 bases between. CDR3 region: CASSESGDIKETQYF. The CDR3 DNA reads as TGCGCCAGCAGTGAGTCGGGGGACATCAAAGAGACCCAGTACTTC.

This clone showed up just once. The chain links TRBV19 to TRBJ2-3, with 12 bases matching TRBD2. The CDR3 extends over 14 amino acids. The V gene's germline CDR1 is LNHDA and CDR2 SQIVND (reference sequence). The V segment lost 7 bases and the J segment 6 bases; nucleotides outside the gene matches: 5. For the CDR3, the DNA is TGTGCCAGTACGCTAGCGGGAGGGGCTGATACGCAGTATTTT. This encodes CASTLAGGADTQYF.

The chain combines TRBV29-1 with TRBJ1-1; D unclear. Germline V lookup: CDR1 SQVTM, CDR2 ANQGSEA. V lost 5 bases to trimming and J lost 0 bases, with 10 bases between them. The CDR3 spans 13 residues. For the CDR3, the DNA is TGCAGCGTTTTTTCACAGATGAACACTGAAGCTTTCTTT. This encodes CSVFSQMNTEAFF.

The chain carries TRBV7-2 and TRBJ2-2; 8 bases are a match to TRBD1. Germline V gives CDR1 SGHTA, CDR2 FQGNSA. Losses at the gene ends were 3 bases for V and 0 bases for J; bases not matched to a gene: 3. CDR3 length: 16 residues. Written as DNA, the CDR3 is TGTGCCAGCAGCTTTACAGGGGGGACGAACACCGGGGAGCTGTTTTTT. Protein product: CASSFTGGTNTGELFF.

The chain recombines TRBV5-1 with TRBJ2-2; TRBD2 agrees at 15 bases. There are 23 residues in the CDR3. V lost 4 bases and J lost 3; bases outside the gene matches: 22. CDR1 and CDR2 from the germline V gene are SGHRS and YFSETQ. The CDR3 DNA reads TGCGCCAGCAGCCCAACTCCCTGGATTCCGGGACTAGCGGGAGGAAACGACACCGGGGAGCTGTTTTTT. The encoded protein is CASSPTPWIPGLAGGNDTGELFF.

The sample holds one count of this clone. This chain uses TRBV6-5 with TRBJ1-1; 9 bases agree with TRBD1. The CDR3 loop spans 14 amino acids. V shed 2 bases, J shed 10 bases, and the junction held 8 bases outside the gene matches. Germline lookup yields CDR1 MNHEY and CDR2 SVGAGI. This chain's CDR3 is CASSYPTGGAGAFF. The CDR3 DNA is TGTGCCAGCAGTTACCCTACAGGGGGCGCTGGAGCTTTCTTT.

This chain joins TRBV7-9 and TRBJ2-7; 12 bases line up with TRBD1. The germline CDR1 and CDR2 sequences are SEHNR and FQNEAQ (reference sequence). After removal of 2 bases from V and 4 bases from J, the junction contained 9 bases not matched to a gene. This CDR3 comprises 17 residues. CDR3 DNA sequence: TGTGCCAGCAGCTTAAGGGCGGGGACAGGGGGCTTATACGAGCAGTACTTC. This codes for CASSLRAGTGGLYEQYF.

This chain connects TRBV10-3 to TRBJ2-2, with D maybe TRBD1 (6 bases). In germline, CDR1 is ENHRY, CDR2 SYGVKD. The CDR3 has 14 amino acids. V was pared by 4 bases and J by 0 bases, with 6 bases between. The CDR3 DNA reads as TGTGCCATCAGTGCAGGGGCGAACACCGGGGAGCTGTTTTTT. Its protein is CAISAGANTGELFF.

The V and J genes are TRBV2 and TRBJ1-5; tentatively, D is TRBD1 (5 bases). Germline assignment: CDR1 SNHLY and CDR2 FYNNEI. The CDR3 is made up of 13 amino acids. The V and J ends lost 0 bases and 7 bases respectively, with 7 bases between them. CDR3 nucleotides: TGTGCCAGCAGTGAAGCGCAGGGACAGCCCCAGCATTTT. Protein: CASSEAQGQPQHF.

This clone was detected once. The rearrangement links TRBV19 to TRBJ2-2; the D gene is possibly TRBD2 (6 bases). The germline CDR1 and CDR2 sequences are LNHDA and SQIVND (reference sequence). CDR3 size: 15 residues. V lost 3 bases, J lost 8 bases, and 16 bases lay in between. The CDR3 bases are TGTGCCAGTAGTATCCCGGCGGGGAGGTCGGGGGAGCTGTTTTTT. Protein sequence: CASSIPAGRSGELFF.

The chain couples TRBV27 to TRBJ2-3, with 7 bases that match TRBD1. Unmatched junction bases numbered 4, after V lost 1 base and J lost 3 bases. CDR1 and CDR2 (germline): MNHEY, SMNVEV (reference sequence). The CDR3 consists of 15 residues. CDR3 protein: CASSLYPGGTDTQYF. In DNA form, the CDR3 reads TGTGCCAGCAGTTTATACCCAGGGGGTACAGATACGCAGTATTTT.

This sequence joins TRBV2 and TRBJ1-6; D remains unclear. V was shortened by 2 bases and J by 10 bases, with 12 bases between the two germline ends. CDR1 and CDR2 from the germline V gene are SNHLY and FYNNEI. The CDR3 is made up of 14 amino acids. The CDR3 nucleotides are TGTGCCAGCAGTGAATTGCGGAAAGAGTCACCCCTCCACTTT. It encodes CASSELRKESPLHF.

CDR3 in DNA: TGTGCCAGCAGGGCGGGGGTGGCAGATACGCAGTATTTT. Translating it yields CASRAGVADTQYF. The chain uses TRBV11-2 and TRBJ2-3, with 7 bases lining up with TRBD2. V gave up 6 bases and J gave up 4 bases; unmatched junction bases: 4. The germline CDR1 and CDR2 sequences are SGHAT and FQNNGV. The CDR3 extends over 13 amino acids.

The chain joins TRBV28 to TRBJ1-4, with D unclear. CDR1 MDHEN and CDR2 SYDVKM come from the germline V gene. The V gene lost 7 bases and the J gene lost 3 bases, with 12 bases spanning the gap. CDR3 length: 14 residues. The CDR3 protein is CASNGMDANEKLFF. In nucleotides, the CDR3 is TGTGCCAGCAACGGGATGGACGCTAATGAAAAACTGTTTTTT.

This chain links TRBV7-8 with TRBJ1-4; the D gene is possibly TRBD1 (5 bases). The CDR3 totals 14 residues. CDR1 and CDR2 from the germline V gene are SGHVS and FQNEAQ. Trimming removed 5 bases at V and 5 bases at J, with 12 bases between. DNA for the CDR3: TGTGCCAGCAGCAAGGACATGATGAATGAAAAACTGTTTTTT. Translated, it gives CASSKDMMNEKLFF.

This clone appeared once. The genes are TRBV5-4 and TRBJ1-2; 10 bases are a match to TRBD1. Germline V gene data show CDR1 as SGHNT and CDR2 as YYREEE (reference sequence). V lost 4 bases, J lost 5 bases, and 2 bases stayed unmatched. The CDR3 spans 13 residues. The CDR3 reads CASSQDRGYGYTF. The CDR3 region has the DNA TGTGCCAGCAGCCAGGACAGGGGGTATGGCTACACCTTC.

The chain links TRBV2 to TRBJ2-5; a weak D match, TRBD1 (6 bases). Germline loops: CDR1 SNHLY, CDR2 FYNNEI. Trimming removed 6 bases at V and 0 bases at J, with 11 bases between. The CDR3 runs to 14 residues. CDR3 sequence (DNA): TGTGCCAGCAGACGGGACACCAACCAAGAGACCCAGTACTTC. This codes for CASRRDTNQETQYF.

The chain recombines TRBV7-6 with TRBJ2-1; 7 bases fit TRBD2. This CDR3 is built from 15 residues. Trimming cost V 1 base and J 10 bases; bases outside gene matches: 10. Germline CDR1 SGHVS, CDR2 FNYEAQ. CDR3 nucleotides: TGTGCCAGCAGCTTAGATGGGTACCCTAGCGGAGAGCAGTTCTTC. Amino acid sequence: CASSLDGYPSGEQFF.

This sequence joins TRBV28 and TRBJ2-5; no clear D. This CDR3 spans 13 amino acids. CDR1 is MDHEN, CDR2 SYDVKM, per germline. The germline V and J ends were trimmed by 5 bases and 1 base, with 8 bases remaining between them. This chain's CDR3 is CASSPLSQETQYF. The CDR3 DNA reads as TGTGCCAGCAGTCCCCTCAGCCAAGAGACCCAGTACTTC.

J is TRBJ2-1 and V is TRBV19; D is possibly TRBD2 (5 bases). Germline values: CDR1 LNHDA, CDR2 SQIVND (reference sequence). V was clipped by 5 bases and J by 7 bases, with 18 bases between them. The CDR3 extends over 15 amino acids. Here the CDR3 DNA reads TGTGCCAGTAGTGGTGGTTGGAGGAATGGGAATGAGCAGTTCTTC. It codes for CASSGGWRNGNEQFF. The full variable domain, completed using reference TRBV19 and TRBJ2-1, is DGGITQSPKYLFRKEGQNVTLSCEQNLNHDAMYWYRQDPGQGLRLIYYSQIVNDFQKGDIAEGYSVSREKKESFPLTVTSAQKNPTAFYLCASSGGWRNGNEQFFGPGTRLTVL.

This clone came up once. The rearrangement links TRBV5-5 to TRBJ2-2; 8 bases fit TRBD1. With V trimmed by 2 bases and J by 2 bases, 5 bases remained unmatched. Germline CDR1 SGHKS, CDR2 YYEKEE (reference sequence). The CDR3 length is 16 residues. This CDR3 reads CASSFGTGLNTGELFF. The DNA for the CDR3 is TGTGCCAGCAGCTTTGGGACAGGACTTAACACCGGGGAGCTGTTTTTT.

The CDR3 reads CSAQGEKLFF. DNA of the CDR3: TGCAGCGCTCAGGGGGAAAAACTGTTTTTT. The rearrangement joins TRBV29-1 to TRBJ1-4; possible D gene TRBD1, 6 bases. CDR3 size: 10 residues. The V gene's germline CDR1 is SQVTM and CDR2 ANQGSEA. V lost 7 bases, J lost 8 bases, and 8 bases lay in between.

This sequence joins TRBV6-5 and TRBJ2-1; 7 nucleotides match TRBD1. CDR3 length: 14 residues. The V gene's germline CDR1 is MNHEY and CDR2 SVGAGI. Germline trimming cut 6 bases from V and 6 bases from J; bases unmatched to any gene: 8. The chain's CDR3 is CASSDRARSNEQFF. The CDR3 region has the DNA TGTGCCAGCAGCGACAGGGCTCGGAGCAATGAGCAGTTCTTC.